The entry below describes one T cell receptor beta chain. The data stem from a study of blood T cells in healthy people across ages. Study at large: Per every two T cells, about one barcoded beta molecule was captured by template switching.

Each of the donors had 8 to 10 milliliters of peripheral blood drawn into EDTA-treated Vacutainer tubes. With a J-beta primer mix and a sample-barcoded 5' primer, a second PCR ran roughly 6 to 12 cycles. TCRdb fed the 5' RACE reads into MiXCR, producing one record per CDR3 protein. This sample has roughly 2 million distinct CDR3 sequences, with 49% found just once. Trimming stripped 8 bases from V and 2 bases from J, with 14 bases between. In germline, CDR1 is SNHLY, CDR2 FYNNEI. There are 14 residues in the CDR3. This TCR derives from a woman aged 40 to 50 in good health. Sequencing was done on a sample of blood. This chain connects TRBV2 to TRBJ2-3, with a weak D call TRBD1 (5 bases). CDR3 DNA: TGTGCCAGCGTACAGGACACCCACACAGATACGCAGTATTTT. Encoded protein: CASVQDTHTDTQYF.